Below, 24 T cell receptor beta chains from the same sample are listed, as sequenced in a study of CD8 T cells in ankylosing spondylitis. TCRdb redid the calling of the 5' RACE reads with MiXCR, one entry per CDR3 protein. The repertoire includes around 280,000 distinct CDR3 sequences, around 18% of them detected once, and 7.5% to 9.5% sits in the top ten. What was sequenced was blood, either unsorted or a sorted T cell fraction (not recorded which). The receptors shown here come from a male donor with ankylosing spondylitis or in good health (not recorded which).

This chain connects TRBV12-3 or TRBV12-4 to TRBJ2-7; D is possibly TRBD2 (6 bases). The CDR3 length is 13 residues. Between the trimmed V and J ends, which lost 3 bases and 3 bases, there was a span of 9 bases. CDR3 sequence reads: CASSLGLNYEQYV. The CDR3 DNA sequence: TGTGCCAGCAGTTTGGGACTCAACTACGAGCAGTACGTC.

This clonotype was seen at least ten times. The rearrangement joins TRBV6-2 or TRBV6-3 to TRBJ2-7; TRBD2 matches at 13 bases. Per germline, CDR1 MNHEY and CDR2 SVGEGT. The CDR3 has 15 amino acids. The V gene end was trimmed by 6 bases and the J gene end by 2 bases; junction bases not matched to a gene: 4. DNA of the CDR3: TGTGCCAGCAGCTTACTAGCGGGGGGGCCCTACGAGCAGTACGTC. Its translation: CASSLLAGGPYEQYV.

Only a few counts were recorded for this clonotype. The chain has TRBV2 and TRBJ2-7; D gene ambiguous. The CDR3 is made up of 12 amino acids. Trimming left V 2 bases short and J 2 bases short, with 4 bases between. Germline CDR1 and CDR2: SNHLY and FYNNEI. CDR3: CASSEYAYEQYV. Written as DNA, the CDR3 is TGTGCCAGCAGTGAATACGCCTACGAGCAGTACGTC.

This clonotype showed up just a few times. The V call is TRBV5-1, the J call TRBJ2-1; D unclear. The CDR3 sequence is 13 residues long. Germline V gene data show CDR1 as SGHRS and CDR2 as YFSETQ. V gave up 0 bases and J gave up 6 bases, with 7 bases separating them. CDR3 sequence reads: CASSLGQVNEQFF. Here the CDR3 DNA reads TGCGCCAGCAGCTTGGGGCAGGTCAATGAGCAGTTCTTC.

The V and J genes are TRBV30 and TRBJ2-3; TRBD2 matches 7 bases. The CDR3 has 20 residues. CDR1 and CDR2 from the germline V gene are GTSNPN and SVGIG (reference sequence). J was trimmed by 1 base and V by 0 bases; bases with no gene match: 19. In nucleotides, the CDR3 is TGTGCCTGGAGTGTAGTGACTAGCCTCCTATCCTTCAGTGGCACAGATACGCAGTATTTT. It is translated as CAWSVVTSLLSFSGTDTQYF.

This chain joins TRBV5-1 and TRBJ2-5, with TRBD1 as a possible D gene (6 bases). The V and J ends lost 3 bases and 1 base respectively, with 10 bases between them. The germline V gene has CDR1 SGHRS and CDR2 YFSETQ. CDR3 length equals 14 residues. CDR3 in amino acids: CASSWQGRQETQYF. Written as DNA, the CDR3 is TGCGCCAGCAGCTGGCAGGGGCGCCAAGAGACCCAGTACTTC.

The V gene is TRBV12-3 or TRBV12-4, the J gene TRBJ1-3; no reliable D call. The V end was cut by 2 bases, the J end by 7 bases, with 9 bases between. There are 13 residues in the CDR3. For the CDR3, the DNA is TGTGCCAGCAGTTTATCCCTACAGAACACCATATATTTT. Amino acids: CASSLSLQNTIYF.

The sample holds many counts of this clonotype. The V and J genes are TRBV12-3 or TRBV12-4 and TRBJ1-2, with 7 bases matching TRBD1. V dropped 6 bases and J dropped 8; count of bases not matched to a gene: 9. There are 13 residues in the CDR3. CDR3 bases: TGTGCCAGCAGACCGGGATCAGGGGGAGGCTACACCTTC. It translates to CASRPGSGGGYTF.

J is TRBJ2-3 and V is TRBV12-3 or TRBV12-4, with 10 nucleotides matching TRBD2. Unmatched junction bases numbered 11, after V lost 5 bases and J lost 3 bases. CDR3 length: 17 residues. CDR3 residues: CASSPRTSGHGTDTQYF. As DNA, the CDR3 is TGTGCCAGCAGTCCAAGGACTAGCGGTCATGGTACAGATACGCAGTATTTT.

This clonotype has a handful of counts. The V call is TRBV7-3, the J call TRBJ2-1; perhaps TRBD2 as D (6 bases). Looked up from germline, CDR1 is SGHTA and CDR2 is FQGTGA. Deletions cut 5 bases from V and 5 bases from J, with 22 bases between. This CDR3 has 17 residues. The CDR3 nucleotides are TGTGCCAGCAGCGCATTCGTAGGACTAAACCATAACAATGAGCAGTTCTTC. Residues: CASSAFVGLNHNNEQFF.

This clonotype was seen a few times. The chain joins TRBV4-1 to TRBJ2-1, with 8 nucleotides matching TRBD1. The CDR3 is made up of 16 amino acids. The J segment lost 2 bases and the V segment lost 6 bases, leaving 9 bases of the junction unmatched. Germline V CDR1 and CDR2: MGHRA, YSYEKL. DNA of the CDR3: TGCGCCAGCAGACGACAGGGGTTTGACACCTACAATGAGCAGTTCTTC. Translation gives CASRRQGFDTYNEQFF.

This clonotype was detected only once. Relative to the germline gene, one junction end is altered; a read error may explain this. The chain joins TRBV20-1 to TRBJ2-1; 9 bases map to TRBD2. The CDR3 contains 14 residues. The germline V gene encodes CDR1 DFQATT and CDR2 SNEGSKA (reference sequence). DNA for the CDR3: TGCAGTACTAGGCGGGAGGGGTCCTACAATGAGCAGTTCTTC. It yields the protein CSTRREGSYNEQFF.

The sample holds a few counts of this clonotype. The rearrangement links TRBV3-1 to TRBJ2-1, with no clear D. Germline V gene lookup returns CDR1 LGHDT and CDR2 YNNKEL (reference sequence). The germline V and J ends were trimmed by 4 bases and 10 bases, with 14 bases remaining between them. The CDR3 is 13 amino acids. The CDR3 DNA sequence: TGTGCCAGCAGCCGCCCCTATGGTGGCGAGCAGTTCTTC. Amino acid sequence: CASSRPYGGEQFF.

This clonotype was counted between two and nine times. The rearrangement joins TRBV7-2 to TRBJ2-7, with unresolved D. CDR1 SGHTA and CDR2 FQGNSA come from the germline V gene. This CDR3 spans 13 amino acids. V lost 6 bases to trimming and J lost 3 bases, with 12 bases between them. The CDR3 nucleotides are TGTGCCAGCAGTCGAGCCCAACTCTACGAGCAGTACGTC. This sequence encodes CASSRAQLYEQYV.

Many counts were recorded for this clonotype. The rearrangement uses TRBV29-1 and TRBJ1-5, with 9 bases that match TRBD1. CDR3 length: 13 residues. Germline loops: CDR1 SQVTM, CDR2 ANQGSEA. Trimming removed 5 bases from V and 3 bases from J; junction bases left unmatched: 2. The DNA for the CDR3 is TGCAGCGTTCGGACAGGGGACAATCAGCCCCAGCATTTT. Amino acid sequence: CSVRTGDNQPQHF. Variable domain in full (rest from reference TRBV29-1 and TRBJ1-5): SAVISQKPSRDICQRGTSLTIQCQVDSQVTMMFWYRQQPGQSLTLIATANQGSEATYESGFVIDKFPISRPNLTFSTLTVSNMSPEDSSIYLCSVRTGDNQPQHFGDGTRLSIL.

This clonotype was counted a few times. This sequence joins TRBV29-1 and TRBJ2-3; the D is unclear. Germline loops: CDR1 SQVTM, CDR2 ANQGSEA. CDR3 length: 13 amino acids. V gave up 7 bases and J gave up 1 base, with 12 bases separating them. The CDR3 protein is CSGRSRGTDTQYF. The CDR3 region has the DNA TGCAGCGGCCGTTCGAGAGGCACAGATACGCAGTATTTT.

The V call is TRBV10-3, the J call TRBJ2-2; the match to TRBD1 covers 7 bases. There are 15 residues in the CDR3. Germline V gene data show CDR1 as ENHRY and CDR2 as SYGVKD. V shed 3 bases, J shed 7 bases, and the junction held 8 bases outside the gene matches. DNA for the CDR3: TGTGCCATCAGTGACCCGACAGGGCGGAACGGGGAGCTGTTTTTT. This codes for CAISDPTGRNGELFF.

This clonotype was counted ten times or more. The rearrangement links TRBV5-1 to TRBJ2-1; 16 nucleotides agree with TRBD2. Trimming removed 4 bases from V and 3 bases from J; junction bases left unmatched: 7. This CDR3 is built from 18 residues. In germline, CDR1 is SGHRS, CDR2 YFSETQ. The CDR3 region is CASSPGLAGGPGYNEQFF. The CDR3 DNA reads TGCGCCAGCAGCCCGGGACTAGCGGGAGGGCCTGGCTACAATGAGCAGTTCTTC.

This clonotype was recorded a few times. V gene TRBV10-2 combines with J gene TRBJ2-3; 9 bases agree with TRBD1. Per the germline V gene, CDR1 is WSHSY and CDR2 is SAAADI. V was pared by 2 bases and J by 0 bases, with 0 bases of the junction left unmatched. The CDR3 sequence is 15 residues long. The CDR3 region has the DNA TGCGCCAGCAGTGAGGGACAGGGGAGCACAGATACGCAGTATTTT. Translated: CASSEGQGSTDTQYF.

CDR3 region: CASSGRAGTHTQYF. CDR3 DNA: TGCGCCAGCAGTGGGAGAGCGGGAACCCATACGCAGTATTTT. The chain recombines TRBV10-1 with TRBJ2-3, with 7 positions matching TRBD2. Germline trimming cut 4 bases from V and 7 bases from J; bases unmatched to any gene: 8. CDR1 is WNHNN and CDR2 is SYGVQD in the germline V gene (reference sequence). CDR3 length: 14 residues.

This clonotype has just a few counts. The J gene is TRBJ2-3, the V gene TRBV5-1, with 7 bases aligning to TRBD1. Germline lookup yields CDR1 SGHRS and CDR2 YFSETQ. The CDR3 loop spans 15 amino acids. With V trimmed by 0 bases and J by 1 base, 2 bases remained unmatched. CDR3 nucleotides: TGCGCCAGCAGCTTGGAGGGGGCCCGCACAGATACGCAGTATTTT. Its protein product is CASSLEGARTDTQYF.

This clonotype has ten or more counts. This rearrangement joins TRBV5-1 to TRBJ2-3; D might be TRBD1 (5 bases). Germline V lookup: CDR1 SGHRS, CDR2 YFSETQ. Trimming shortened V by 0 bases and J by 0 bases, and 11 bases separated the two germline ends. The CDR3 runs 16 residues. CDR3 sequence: CASSLDLRASTDTQYF. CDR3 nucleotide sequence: TGCGCCAGCAGCTTGGATCTCAGGGCTAGCACAGATACGCAGTATTTT.

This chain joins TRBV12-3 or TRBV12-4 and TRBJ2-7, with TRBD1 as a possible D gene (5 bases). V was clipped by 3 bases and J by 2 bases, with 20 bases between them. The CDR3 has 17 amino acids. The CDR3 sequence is CASSFLVLGAGTYEQYV. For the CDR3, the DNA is TGTGCCAGCAGTTTTTTAGTCTTAGGGGCAGGGACCTACGAGCAGTACGTC.

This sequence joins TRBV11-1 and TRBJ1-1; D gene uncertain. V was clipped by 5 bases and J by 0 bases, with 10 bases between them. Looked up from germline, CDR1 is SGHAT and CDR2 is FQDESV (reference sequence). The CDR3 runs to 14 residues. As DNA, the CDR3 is TGTGCCAGCAGCCCCGACATCATGAACACTGAAGCTTTCTTT. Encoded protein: CASSPDIMNTEAFF.